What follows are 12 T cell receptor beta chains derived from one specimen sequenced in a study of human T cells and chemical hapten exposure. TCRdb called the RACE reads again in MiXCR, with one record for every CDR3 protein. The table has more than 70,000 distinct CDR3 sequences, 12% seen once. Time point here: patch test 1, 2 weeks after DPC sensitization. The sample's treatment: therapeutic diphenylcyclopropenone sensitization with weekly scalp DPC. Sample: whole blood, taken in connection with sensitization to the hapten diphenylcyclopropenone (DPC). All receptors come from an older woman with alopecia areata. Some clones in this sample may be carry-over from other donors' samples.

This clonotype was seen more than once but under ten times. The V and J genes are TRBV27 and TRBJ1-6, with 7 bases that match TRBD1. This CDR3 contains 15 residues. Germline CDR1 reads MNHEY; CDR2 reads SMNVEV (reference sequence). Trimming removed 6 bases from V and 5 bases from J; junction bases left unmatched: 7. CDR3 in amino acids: CASRWQGVNNSPLHF. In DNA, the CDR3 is TGTGCCAGCAGGTGGCAGGGGGTTAATAATTCACCCCTCCACTTT.

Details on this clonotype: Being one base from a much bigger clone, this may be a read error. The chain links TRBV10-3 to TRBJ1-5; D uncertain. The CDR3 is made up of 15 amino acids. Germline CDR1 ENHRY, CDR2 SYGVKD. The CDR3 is CAISNGLGRNRPQHF. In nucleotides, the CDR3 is TGTGCCATCAGTAACGGGCTGGGGAGGAATCGGCCCCAGCATTTT.

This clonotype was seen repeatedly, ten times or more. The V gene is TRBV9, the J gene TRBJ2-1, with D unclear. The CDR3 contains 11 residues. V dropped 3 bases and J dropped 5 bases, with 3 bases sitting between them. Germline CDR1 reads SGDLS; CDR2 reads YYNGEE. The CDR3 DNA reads TGTGCCAGCAGCGGAAACAATGAGCAGTTCTTC. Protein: CASSGNNEQFF.

CDR3 sequence: CASSFGTAHNSPLHF. The CDR3, as DNA: TGTGCCAGCAGCTTTGGGACAGCCCATAATTCACCCCTCCACTTT. The V call is TRBV7-9, the J call TRBJ1-6; 7 bases line up with TRBD1. This CDR3 spans 15 amino acids. J was trimmed by 5 bases and V by 3 bases; bases with no gene match: 4. Germline assignment: CDR1 SEHNR and CDR2 FQNEAQ (reference sequence).

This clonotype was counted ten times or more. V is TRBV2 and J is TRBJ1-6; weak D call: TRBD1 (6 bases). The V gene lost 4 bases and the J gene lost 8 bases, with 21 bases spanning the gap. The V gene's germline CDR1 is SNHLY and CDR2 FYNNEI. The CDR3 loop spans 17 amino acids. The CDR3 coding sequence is TGTGCCAGCAGTGGTGGGGGCAGGCCCGCCCCGGATTCACCCCTCCACTTT. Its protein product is CASSGGGRPAPDSPLHF.

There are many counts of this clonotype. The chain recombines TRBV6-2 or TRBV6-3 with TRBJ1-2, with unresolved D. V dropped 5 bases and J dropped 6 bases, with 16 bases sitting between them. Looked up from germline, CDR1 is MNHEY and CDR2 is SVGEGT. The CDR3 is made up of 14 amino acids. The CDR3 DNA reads TGTGCCAGCAGTGACCCCAGCGAGTCTCATGGCTACACCTTC. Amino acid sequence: CASSDPSESHGYTF.

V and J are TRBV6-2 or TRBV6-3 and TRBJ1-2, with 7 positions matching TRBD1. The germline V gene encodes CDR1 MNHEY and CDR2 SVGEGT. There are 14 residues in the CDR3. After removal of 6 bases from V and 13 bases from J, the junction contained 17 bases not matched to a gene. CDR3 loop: CASRPSGQALRCTF. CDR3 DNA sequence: TGTGCCAGCAGACCTTCTGGACAGGCCCTCCGCTGCACCTTC.

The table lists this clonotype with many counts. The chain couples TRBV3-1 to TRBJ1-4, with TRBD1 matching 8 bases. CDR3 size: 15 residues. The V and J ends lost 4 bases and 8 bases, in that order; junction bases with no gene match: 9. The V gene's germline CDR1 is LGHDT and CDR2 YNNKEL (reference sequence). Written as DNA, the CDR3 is TGTGCCAGCAGCCCGAGGACAGGGTTTGGCGAAAAACTGTTTTTT. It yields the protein CASSPRTGFGEKLFF.

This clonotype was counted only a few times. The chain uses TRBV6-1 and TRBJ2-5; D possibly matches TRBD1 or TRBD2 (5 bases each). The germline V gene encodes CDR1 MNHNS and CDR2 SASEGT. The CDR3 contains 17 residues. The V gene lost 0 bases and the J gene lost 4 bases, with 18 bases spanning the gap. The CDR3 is CASSEAQGELILETQYF. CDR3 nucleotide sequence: TGTGCCAGCAGTGAAGCGCAAGGGGAGTTGATATTAGAGACCCAGTACTTC.

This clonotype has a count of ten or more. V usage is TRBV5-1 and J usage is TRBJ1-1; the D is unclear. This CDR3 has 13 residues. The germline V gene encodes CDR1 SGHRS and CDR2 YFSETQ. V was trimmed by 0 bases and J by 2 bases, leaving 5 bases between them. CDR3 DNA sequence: TGCGCCAGCAGCTTGGATCTTAACACTGAAGCTTTCTTT. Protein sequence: CASSLDLNTEAFF.

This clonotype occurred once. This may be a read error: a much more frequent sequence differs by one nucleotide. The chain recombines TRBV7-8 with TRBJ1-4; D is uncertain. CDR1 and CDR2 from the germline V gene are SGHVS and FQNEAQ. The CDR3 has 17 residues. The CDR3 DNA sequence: TGTGCCAGCAGCTTAGGGGCCACCATAGTAGCGGATGAAAACCTGTTTTTT. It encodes CASSLGATIVADENLFF.

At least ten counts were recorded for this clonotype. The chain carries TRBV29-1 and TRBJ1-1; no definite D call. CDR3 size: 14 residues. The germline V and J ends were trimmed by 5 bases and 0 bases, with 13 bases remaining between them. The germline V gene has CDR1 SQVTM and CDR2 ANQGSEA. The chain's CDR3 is CSVSRTVMNTEAFF. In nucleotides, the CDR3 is TGCAGCGTTTCACGGACTGTCATGAACACTGAAGCTTTCTTT.